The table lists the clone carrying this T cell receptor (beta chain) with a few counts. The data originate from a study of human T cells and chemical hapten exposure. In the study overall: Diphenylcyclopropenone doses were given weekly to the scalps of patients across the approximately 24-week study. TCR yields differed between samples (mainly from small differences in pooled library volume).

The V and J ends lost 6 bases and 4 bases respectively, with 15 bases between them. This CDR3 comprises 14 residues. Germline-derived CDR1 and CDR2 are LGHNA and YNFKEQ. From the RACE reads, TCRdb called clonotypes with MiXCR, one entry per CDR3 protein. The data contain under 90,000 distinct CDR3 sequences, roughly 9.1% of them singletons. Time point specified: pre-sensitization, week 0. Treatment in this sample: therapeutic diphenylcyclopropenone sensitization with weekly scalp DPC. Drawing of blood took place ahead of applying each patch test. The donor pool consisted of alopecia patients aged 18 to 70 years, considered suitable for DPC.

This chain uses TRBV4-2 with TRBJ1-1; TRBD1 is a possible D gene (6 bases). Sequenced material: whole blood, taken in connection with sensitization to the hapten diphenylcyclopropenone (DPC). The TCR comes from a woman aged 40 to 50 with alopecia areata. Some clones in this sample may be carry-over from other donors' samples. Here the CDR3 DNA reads TGTGCCAGCAGACTGGTAGGGGGGAGCACTGAAGCTTTCTTT. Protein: CASRLVGGSTEAFF.